These T cell receptor beta chains were read from a single sample in a study of cytomegalovirus exposure and HLA in healthy donors. Clones were read by immunoSEQ multiplex PCR, and TCRdb kept only the in-frame ones, dropping some. The table lists about 200,000 clones, over 75% of them singletons, with about 2.5% in the top ten. The sequencing input was PBMCs. The origin of the receptors is a woman aged 45 to 65 in good health and CMV-seronegative. CDR3s include the opening cysteine and the closing phenylalanine or tryptophan. Each record gives: D gene, J gene, clone size, V gene, CDR3 protein, CDR3 DNA. A D gene is named only where the DNA matches it firmly. Expanded clones get a size class; other rows say once, few or many, or leave the size out.

>NA|TRBJ1-1|few|TRBV29-1
CSVEGKMNTEAFF
TGCAGCGTTGAGGGCAAGATGAACACTGAAGCTTTCTTT
>NA|TRBJ2-1|NA|TRBV11-3
CASSLDGLRGGNEQFF
TGTGCCAGCAGCTTAGATGGGCTCAGGGGAGGGAATGAGCAGTTCTTC
>NA|TRBJ1-2|NA|TRBV7-3
CASSLNPRGLANYGYTF
TGTGCCAGCAGCTTAAATCCCCGAGGGCTAGCTAACTATGGCTACACCTTC
>NA|TRBJ1-1|NA|TRBV5-6
CASSLYQNTEAFF
TGTGCCAGCAGCCTATATCAGAACACTGAAGCTTTCTTT
>TRBD2|TRBJ2-7|once|TRBV5-5
CASSLGLAGSYEQYF
TGTGCCAGCAGCTTGGGGCTAGCGGGCTCCTACGAGCAGTACTTC
>TRBD2|TRBJ2-1|NA|TRBV4-3
CASSPAGLAGNEQFF
TGCGCCAGCAGTCCAGCGGGACTAGCGGGAAATGAGCAGTTCTTC
>TRBD2|TRBJ2-7|NA|TRBV27
CASSLLTSGSPPYEQYF
TGTGCCAGCAGCTTACTGACTAGCGGGAGCCCTCCCTACGAGCAGTACTTC
>TRBD2|TRBJ2-2|NA|TRBV18
CASSAQLAAGELFF
TGTGCCAGCTCAGCCCAACTAGCGGCCGGGGAGCTGTTTTTT
>TRBD2|TRBJ2-5|NA|TRBV5-1
CASSLVPGGQETQYF
TGCGCCAGCAGCTTGGTCCCGGGAGGGCAAGAGACCCAGTACTTC
>NA|TRBJ2-3|NA|TRBV7-2
CASSLNTGTSQCF
TGTGCCAGCAGCTTAAATACCGGGACATCGCAGTGTTTT
>NA|TRBJ1-2|NA|TRBV27
CASSSGILYGYTF
TGTGCCAGCTCATCAGGGATTCTCTATGGCTACACCTTC
>NA|TRBJ1-5|NA|TRBV2
CASSEFVSNQPQHF
TGTGCCAGCAGTGAGTTCGTTAGCAATCAGCCCCAGCATTTT
>NA|TRBJ2-7|NA|TRBV5-1
CASSLVAGTYEQYF
TGCGCCAGCAGCTTGGTTGCGGGGACCTACGAGCAGTACTTC
>TRBD1|TRBJ1-5|NA|TRBV6-1
CASTRQGQEPQHF
TGTGCCAGCACCCGACAGGGACAGGAGCCCCAGCATTTT
>NA|TRBJ2-5|NA|TRBV15
CATSRVTLGKAGPPETQYF
TGTGCCACCAGCAGAGTGACCCTGGGGAAGGCAGGGCCCCCAGAGACCCAGTACTTC
>NA|TRBJ2-7|NA|TRBV6-5
CASASDRGSYEQYF
TGTGCCAGCGCCTCGGACAGAGGCTCCTACGAGCAGTACTTC
>NA|TRBJ1-2|NA|TRBV29-1
CSVGRENYGYTF
TGCAGCGTTGGGAGGGAAAACTATGGCTACACCTTC